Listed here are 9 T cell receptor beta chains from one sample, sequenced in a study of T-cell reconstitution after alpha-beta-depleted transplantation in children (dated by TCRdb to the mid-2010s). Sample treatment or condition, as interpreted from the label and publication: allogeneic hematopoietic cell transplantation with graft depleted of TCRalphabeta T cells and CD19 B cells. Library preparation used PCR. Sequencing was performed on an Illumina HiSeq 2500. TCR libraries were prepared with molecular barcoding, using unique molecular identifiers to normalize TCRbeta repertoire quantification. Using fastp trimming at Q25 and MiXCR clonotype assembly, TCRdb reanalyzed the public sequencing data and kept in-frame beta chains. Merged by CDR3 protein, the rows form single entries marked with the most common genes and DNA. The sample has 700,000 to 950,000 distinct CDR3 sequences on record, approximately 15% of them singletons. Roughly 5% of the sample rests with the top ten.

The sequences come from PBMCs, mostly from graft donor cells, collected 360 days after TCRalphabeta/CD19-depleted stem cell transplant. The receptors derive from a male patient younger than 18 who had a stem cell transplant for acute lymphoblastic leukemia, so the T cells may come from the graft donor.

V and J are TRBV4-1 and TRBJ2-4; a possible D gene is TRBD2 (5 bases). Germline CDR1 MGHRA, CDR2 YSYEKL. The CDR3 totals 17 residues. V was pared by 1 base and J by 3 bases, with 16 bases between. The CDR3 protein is CASSQGEGRSIKNIQYF. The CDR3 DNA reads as TGCGCCAGCAGCCAAGGTGAGGGAAGGAGCATCAAAAACATTCAGTACTTC.

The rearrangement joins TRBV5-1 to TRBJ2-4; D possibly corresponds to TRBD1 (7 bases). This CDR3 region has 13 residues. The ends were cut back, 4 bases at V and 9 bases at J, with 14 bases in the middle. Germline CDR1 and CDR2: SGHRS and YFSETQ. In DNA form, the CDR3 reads TGCGCCAGCAGCGGAGATCAGGGGGGCATTCAGTACTTC. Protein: CASSGDQGGIQYF.

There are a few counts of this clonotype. The CDR3 bases are TGTGCCAGCAGCTTAATGAGGGAGACAGAAGCTTTCTTT. Its protein product is CASSLMRETEAFF. The rearrangement joins TRBV7-2 to TRBJ1-1; D unresolved. This CDR3 is 13 amino acids long. Trimming removed 2 bases at V and 8 bases at J, with 12 bases between. Germline CDR1 reads SGHTA; CDR2 reads FQGNSA.

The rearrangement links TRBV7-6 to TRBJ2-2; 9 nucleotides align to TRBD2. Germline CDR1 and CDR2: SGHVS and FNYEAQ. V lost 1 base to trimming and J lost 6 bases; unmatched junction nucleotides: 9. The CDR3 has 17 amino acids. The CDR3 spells CASSLGPLAGWAGELFF. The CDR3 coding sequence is TGTGCCAGCAGCTTAGGGCCTCTAGCGGGATGGGCCGGGGAGCTGTTTTTT.

The CDR3 DNA follows: TGTGCCACCAGTGGGTCCGACAGGGGGCTTACCTTC. Its translation is CATSGSDRGLTF. V is TRBV24-1 and J is TRBJ1-2, with TRBD1 matching over 10 bases. Germline CDR1 is KGHDR and CDR2 is SFDVKD. V was clipped by 5 bases and J by 14 bases; unmatched bases: 7. The CDR3 has 12 amino acids.

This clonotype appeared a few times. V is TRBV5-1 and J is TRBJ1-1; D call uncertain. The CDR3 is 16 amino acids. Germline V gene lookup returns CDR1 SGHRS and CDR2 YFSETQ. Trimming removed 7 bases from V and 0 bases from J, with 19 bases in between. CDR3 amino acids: CASASATIAMNTEAFF. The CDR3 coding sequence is TGCGCCAGCGCGTCCGCAACCATTGCCATGAACACTGAAGCTTTCTTT.

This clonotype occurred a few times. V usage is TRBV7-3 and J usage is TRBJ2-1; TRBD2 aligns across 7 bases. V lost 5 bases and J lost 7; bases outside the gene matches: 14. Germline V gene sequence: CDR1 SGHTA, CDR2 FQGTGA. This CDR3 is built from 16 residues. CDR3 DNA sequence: TGTGCCAGCAGCCTGCAGCCGGGGGGTGGCTTGAATGAGCAGTTCTTC. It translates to CASSLQPGGGLNEQFF.

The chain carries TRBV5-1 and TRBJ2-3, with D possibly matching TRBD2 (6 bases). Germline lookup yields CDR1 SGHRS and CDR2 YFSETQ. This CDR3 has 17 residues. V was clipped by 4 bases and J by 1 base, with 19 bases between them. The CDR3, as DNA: TGCGCCAGCAGCCCGAGAACTAGCCCCCTAGGCACAGATACGCAGTATTTT. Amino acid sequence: CASSPRTSPLGTDTQYF.

Here the CDR3 reads CASSWGGGSADTQYF. For the CDR3, the DNA is TGTGCCAGCAGCTGGGGGGGCGGGAGCGCTGATACGCAGTATTTT. The rearrangement joins TRBV11-2 to TRBJ2-3, with a possible D match to TRBD2 (7 bases). CDR1 is SGHAT and CDR2 is FQNNGV in the germline V gene. The CDR3 runs 15 residues. Trimming shortened V by 4 bases and J by 6 bases, and 17 bases separated the two germline ends. Full variable domain (outside the CDR3, taken from reference TRBV11-2 and TRBJ2-3): EAGVAQSPRYKIIEKRQSVAFWCNPISGHATLYWYQQILGQGPKLLIQFQNNGVVDDSQLPKDRFSAERLKGVDSTLKIQPAKLEDSAVYLCASSWGGGSADTQYFGPGTRLTVL.